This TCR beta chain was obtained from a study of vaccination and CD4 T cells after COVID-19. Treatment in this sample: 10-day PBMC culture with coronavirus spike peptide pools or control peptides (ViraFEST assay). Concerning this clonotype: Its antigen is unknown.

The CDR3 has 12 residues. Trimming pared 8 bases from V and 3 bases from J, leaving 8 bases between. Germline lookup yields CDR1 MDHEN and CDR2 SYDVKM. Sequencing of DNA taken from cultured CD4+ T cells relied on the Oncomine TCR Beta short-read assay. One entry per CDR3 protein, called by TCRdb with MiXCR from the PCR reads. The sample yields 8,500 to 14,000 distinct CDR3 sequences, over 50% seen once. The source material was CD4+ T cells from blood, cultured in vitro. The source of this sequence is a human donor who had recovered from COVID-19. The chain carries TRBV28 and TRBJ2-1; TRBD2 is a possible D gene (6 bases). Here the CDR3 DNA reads TGTGCCAGCGGGAGGTACTACAATGAGCAGTTCTTC. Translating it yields CASGRYYNEQFF.